This T cell receptor (beta chain) originates from a study of CD8+ T cells in alopecia areata. Study-level background: A 6-month period off drug followed tofacitinib, which lasted 6 to 18 months.

The CDR3 spans 15 residues. J was trimmed by 3 bases and V by 0 bases; bases with no gene match: 0. Germline V gene data show CDR1 as MNHEY and CDR2 as SVGAGI. This clone was seen a few times. Other DNA sequences of this sample code for an identical CDR3. Extraction of RNA preceded its reverse transcription into cDNA, which served as the sequencing template. Assay used: immunoSEQ multiplex PCR; TCRdb lists only in-frame clones, some missing. The repertoire includes 100,000 to 150,000 clones, around 49% of them detected once, and around 20% sits in the top ten. The sample here was CD8+ T cells sorted from blood, taken at week 0. J is TRBJ2-7 and V is TRBV6-5, with 12 bases matching TRBD2. This receptor was obtained from a human donor with alopecia areata. CDR3 bases: TGTGCCAGCAGTTACTCGACTAGCGGGGGCTACGAGCAGTACTTC. Translated: CASSYSTSGGYEQYF.